This entry is about one TCR beta chain. Its antigen has not been determined. No much larger clonotype is one base removed from it; base qualities were not supplied. The data originate from a study of cytomegalovirus exposure and HLA in healthy donors (dated by TCRdb to about 2017). A note on the overall study: A later analysis indicated that the 130 or so validation repertoires were generated on the platform also employed for the approximately 700 repertoires of the first cohort. The study aimed to test whether cataloging public T cell receptors could reveal signatures of past pathogen exposure. To predict cytomegalovirus infection status, the study brought together high-throughput TCR immunosequencing, statistical association of individual TCRs with disease status, and machine learning. Along with the roughly 670-subject first cohort, a separate validation cohort of around 110 different subjects was used. Overall study outcomes, separate from this receptor: In vitro tests confirmed that a few of the cytomegalovirus-associated TCR beta chains recognize cytomegalovirus antigens. While some public TCRs were present in many individuals, most TCR sequences turned up only very rarely across donors. A total of 150 or so TCR beta chains were listed by the study as associated with cytomegalovirus. The authors suggested that the approach could potentially be generalized to other disease states and immunological phenotypes. Of the cluster scores, approximately 95% were above 0 in a later analysis, which found that TCRs clustered in the first cohort also tended to co-occur in the 95 to 150 validation repertoires. The classifier was reported to diagnose cytomegalovirus status with high specificity and sensitivity in both the original cohort and the validation cohort. A later analysis lacked HLA typing for the validation cohort, so it scored co-occurrence in that cohort across all 110 or so repertoires.

Separate from the roughly 700-subject first cohort, the validation cohort of roughly 120 subjects was the group to which the donors belonged. The library relied on the immunoSEQ multiplex PCR assay. The study's processing was this. A statistical classification framework was developed to diagnose cytomegalovirus status using the catalog of TCR beta chain sequences. Imported from immuneACCESS, the table was reduced by TCRdb to in-frame sequences with V and J called. These copies leave out some clones; in studies compared against another copy, an unresolved V gene accounts for under half, and the cause of the remainder is not known. The DNA was the basis for D and trimming; V, J and clone size are from that table. Counted in this sample were 100,000 to 150,000 clones; roughly 95% of them appeared once. The ten largest clones capture 1.5% to 2% of the sample. From the cysteine up to the phenylalanine, the CDR3 has a length of 16 residues. Left in the record is the CDR3 DNA by itself, 48 bases read in frame from the first base. CDR1 SGHTA and CDR2 FQGNSA were looked up in the germline V gene. Trimming takes 5 bases off V and 6 bases off J; junction bases not matched to a gene: 9.

The TCR sequence derives from a young man in good health and CMV-seronegative. Specimen: PBMCs. The rearranged chain carries TRBV7-2 and TRBJ2-3; TRBD2 agrees with 12 junctional bases. The CDR3 here reads CASSAPLAGGLDTQYF. The nucleotide sequence reads as follows: TGTGCCAGCAGCGCCCCCCTAGCGGGAGGGCTGGATACGCAGTATTTT.